A single sample is the source of the 30 T cell receptor beta chains below, sequenced in a study of CD8 T cells in ankylosing spondylitis (dated by TCRdb to the late 2010s). Library prep was done by 5' RACE. The listed sequencing device is Illumina HiSeq 2500. The public reads were reprocessed in TCRdb via fastp at Q25 and MiXCR, keeping in-frame beta chains. Duplicate CDR3 protein sequences are folded into a single record with the most common DNA and genes. This sample holds about 270,000 distinct CDR3 sequences; roughly 32% were observed only once. In total, the top ten clones hold around 4% of the sample. Sequenced input: blood, either unsorted or a sorted T cell fraction (not recorded which). These receptors were taken from a male donor with ankylosing spondylitis or in good health (not recorded which).

V and J are TRBV7-9 and TRBJ2-7; D gene ambiguous. The CDR3 sequence is 12 residues long. The germline gives CDR1 SEHNR, CDR2 FQNEAQ (reference sequence). V lost 5 bases to trimming and J lost 4 bases, with 9 bases between them. The DNA of the CDR3 is TGTGCCAGCAGCGACGTAGTTTACGAGCAGTACTTC. It codes for CASSDVVYEQYF.

The V and J genes are TRBV5-1 and TRBJ2-7; TRBD1 matches at 11 bases. Germline V gives CDR1 SGHRS, CDR2 YFSETQ. V was clipped by 4 bases and J by 6 bases; unmatched bases: 6. CDR3 length: 14 amino acids. The DNA for the CDR3 is TGCGCCAGCAGCGGAGGACAGGGGGCGATCGAGCAGTACTTC. Translating gives CASSGGQGAIEQYF.

The chain links TRBV5-4 to TRBJ1-5; D is possibly TRBD1 (6 bases). This CDR3 is built from 13 residues. Germline V gives CDR1 SGHNT, CDR2 YYREEE (reference sequence). V dropped 2 bases and J dropped 7 bases, with 10 bases sitting between them. CDR3 bases: TGTGCCAGCAGCTTTAAAGGGGGACAGCCCCAGCATTTT. This translates into CASSFKGGQPQHF.

This chain links TRBV12-3 or TRBV12-4 with TRBJ2-1; D might be TRBD1 or TRBD2, each matching 5 bases. The CDR3 extends over 13 amino acids. Trimming pared 7 bases from V and 12 bases from J, leaving 19 bases between. The CDR3 region is CASTTSTGTAQFF. The CDR3 DNA reads as TGTGCCAGCACCACTTCAACCGGGACGGCGCAGTTCTTC.

CDR3 DNA sequence: TGCAGTGCCACTTCGGGGGCTGCCTATCAGCCCCAGCATTTT. It is translated as CSATSGAAYQPQHF. The chain links TRBV20-1 to TRBJ1-5; tentative D call: TRBD1 (6 bases). Trimming removed 6 bases at V and 5 bases at J, with 17 bases between. CDR1 DFQATT and CDR2 SNEGSKA come from the germline V gene (reference sequence). The CDR3 has 14 residues.

Written as DNA, the CDR3 is TGTGCCAGCAGTTACGACGCCGCCTACGAGCAGTACTTC. Residues: CASSYDAAYEQYF. V and J are TRBV6-6 and TRBJ2-7; no firm D call. Trimming removed 2 bases at V and 2 bases at J, with 7 bases between. This CDR3 region has 13 residues. Looked up from germline, CDR1 is MNHNY and CDR2 is SVGAGI (reference sequence).

A few counts support this clonotype. The rearrangement links TRBV5-1 to TRBJ1-1; D is unclear. Per germline, CDR1 SGHRS and CDR2 YFSETQ. The CDR3 covers 14 residues. The V end was cut by 4 bases, the J end by 1 base, with 11 bases between. The DNA of the CDR3 is TGCGCCAGCAGCCCACGGACGCCGAACACTGAAGCTTTCTTT. Residues: CASSPRTPNTEAFF.

This clonotype turned up a few times. CDR3 nucleotides: TGTGCCAGCAGTGAAGGTCTCTCCACAGATACGCAGTATTTT. The encoded protein is CASSEGLSTDTQYF. The rearrangement links TRBV6-4 to TRBJ2-3; D gene uncertain. From germline, CDR1 is MRHNA and CDR2 SNTAGT. The CDR3 sequence is 14 residues long. The germline V and J ends were trimmed by 3 bases and 2 bases, with 9 bases remaining between them.

The chain recombines TRBV7-3 with TRBJ2-1, with 11 bases lining up with TRBD2. V lost 2 bases to trimming and J lost 8 bases; unmatched junction nucleotides: 5. The germline V gene has CDR1 SGHTA and CDR2 FQGTGA. This CDR3 contains 15 residues. The CDR3 sequence: CASSLLAGGPYEQFF. Written as DNA, the CDR3 is TGTGCCAGCAGCTTATTAGCGGGGGGGCCCTATGAGCAGTTCTTC.

This chain links TRBV5-6 with TRBJ2-7; TRBD1 agrees at 7 bases. Germline trimming cut 4 bases from V and 6 bases from J; bases unmatched to any gene: 7. From germline, CDR1 is SGHDT and CDR2 YYEEEE. The CDR3 runs to 13 residues. CDR3: CASSGTANFEQYF. The CDR3 nucleotides are TGTGCCAGCAGCGGGACAGCTAACTTCGAGCAGTACTTC.

The J gene is TRBJ2-1, the V gene TRBV10-1, with TRBD1 matching 8 bases. The CDR3 contains 13 residues. After removal of 0 bases from V and 10 bases from J, the junction contained 2 bases not matched to a gene. Germline values: CDR1 WNHNN, CDR2 SYGVQD (reference sequence). This CDR3 reads CASSESRDREQFF. The CDR3 nucleotides read TGCGCCAGCAGTGAGTCTAGGGACAGGGAGCAGTTCTTC.

This clonotype has a handful of counts. This chain links TRBV20-1 with TRBJ2-2, with D perhaps matching TRBD1 (6 bases). In germline, CDR1 is DFQATT, CDR2 SNEGSKA (reference sequence). With 6 bases removed from V and 5 bases from J, the gap between germline ends came to 16 bases. This CDR3 contains 14 residues. The CDR3 sequence is CSAGYRAGTGELFF. The CDR3 bases are TGCAGTGCCGGGTACAGGGCTGGGACCGGGGAGCTGTTTTTT.

This clonotype was picked up a small number of times. This rearrangement joins TRBV7-3 to TRBJ2-7; the D gene could be TRBD1 or TRBD2 (5 bases each). The germline CDR1 and CDR2 sequences are SGHTA and FQGTGA. The length of the CDR3 is 14 residues. Trimming left V 9 bases short and J 3 bases short, with 18 bases between. The CDR3 is CARPPRDGLYEQYF. The CDR3 DNA reads TGTGCCAGGCCCCCTCGGGACGGTCTCTACGAGCAGTACTTC.

This rearrangement joins TRBV3-1 to TRBJ1-2; 8 bases are a match to TRBD1. V was pared by 2 bases and J by 8 bases, with 7 bases of the junction left unmatched. Germline V gives CDR1 LGHDT, CDR2 YNNKEL (reference sequence). The CDR3 sequence is 14 residues long. The CDR3 loop is CASSQIDRGGGYTF. The CDR3 DNA follows: TGTGCCAGCAGCCAAATAGACAGGGGTGGCGGCTACACCTTC.

V usage is TRBV29-1 and J usage is TRBJ2-2; possibly TRBD2 for D (5 bases). Per the germline V gene, CDR1 is SQVTM and CDR2 is ANQGSEA. Deletions cut 3 bases from V and 0 bases from J, with 8 bases between. The CDR3 length is 14 residues. The CDR3 here is CSVESGANTGELFF. DNA for the CDR3: TGCAGCGTTGAGAGCGGCGCGAACACCGGGGAGCTGTTTTTT.

The chain employs TRBV7-9 and TRBJ2-7, with D possibly matching TRBD2 (6 bases). V shed 2 bases and J shed 5 bases, with 19 bases lying between them. Germline-derived CDR1 and CDR2 are SEHNR and FQNEAQ (reference sequence). This CDR3 region has 16 residues. CDR3: CASSLLRGGSLHEQYF. DNA of the CDR3: TGTGCCAGCAGCTTACTGCGGGGAGGTAGTCTCCACGAGCAGTACTTC. Variable domain in full (rest from reference TRBV7-9 and TRBJ2-7): DTGVSQNPRHKITKRGQNVTFRCDPISEHNRLYWYRQTLGQGPEFLTYFQNEAQLEKSRLLSDRFSAERPKGSFSTLEIQRTEQGDSAMYLCASSLLRGGSLHEQYFGPGTRLTVT.

This sequence joins TRBV10-3 and TRBJ2-7, with D uncertain. CDR3 length: 14 residues. The V and J ends lost 5 bases and 6 bases respectively, with 17 bases between them. Germline values: CDR1 ENHRY, CDR2 SYGVKD. CDR3 in DNA: TGTGCCATCAGTCAGGCTTCGGCCCAAGGCGAGCAGTACTTC. Its translation is CAISQASAQGEQYF.

The chain employs TRBV9 and TRBJ2-2, with D maybe TRBD1 (6 bases). The germline V and J ends were trimmed by 0 bases and 7 bases, with 13 bases remaining between them. This CDR3 is built from 15 residues. Germline CDR1 SGDLS, CDR2 YYNGEE. The CDR3 region is CASSVVAQGNGELFF. In nucleotides, the CDR3 is TGTGCCAGCAGCGTAGTCGCACAGGGCAACGGGGAGCTGTTTTTT.

This clonotype showed up just a few times. This chain connects TRBV15 to TRBJ2-7; D ambiguous. The CDR3 runs 16 residues. Trimming took off 1 base at V and 1 base at J, with 14 bases between the two ends. Germline V gene lookup returns CDR1 LNHNV and CDR2 YYDKDF (reference sequence). In nucleotides, the CDR3 is TGTGCCACCAGCAGAGTACCCGACCGTCGATCCTACGAGCAGTACTTC. Translating it yields CATSRVPDRRSYEQYF.

The chain joins TRBV7-2 to TRBJ2-5; 9 bases line up with TRBD2. The J segment lost 4 bases and the V segment lost 5 bases, leaving 11 bases of the junction unmatched. Germline V gene sequence: CDR1 SGHTA, CDR2 FQGNSA. The CDR3 runs 16 residues. CDR3 loop: CASSPIGTSRGETQYF. The CDR3 DNA reads as TGTGCCAGCAGCCCCATCGGGACTAGCAGAGGAGAGACCCAGTACTTC.

The chain recombines TRBV9 with TRBJ1-6; TRBD1 might be the D (5 bases). V dropped 3 bases and J dropped 5 bases, with 12 bases sitting between them. The CDR3 contains 15 residues. The germline V gene encodes CDR1 SGDLS and CDR2 YYNGEE. The CDR3 region has the DNA TGTGCCAGCAGCGAACGGGGGAGAGATAATTCACCCCTCCACTTT. The encoded protein is CASSERGRDNSPLHF.

This clonotype was counted only a few times. V is TRBV18 and J is TRBJ2-7; D unresolved. CDR1 and CDR2 from the germline V gene are KGHSH and LQKENI. CDR3 length: 15 amino acids. Trimming pared 2 bases from V and 1 base from J, leaving 12 bases between. CDR3 sequence (DNA): TGTGCCAGCTCACCAAGTCTGGGCATATCCTACGAGCAGTACTTC. Its protein is CASSPSLGISYEQYF. The variable domain in full, completed from reference TRBV18 and TRBJ2-7, reads NAGVMQNPRHLVRRRGQEARLRCSPMKGHSHVYWYRQLPEEGLKFMVYLQKENIIDESGMPKERFSAEFPKEGPSILRIQQVVRGDSAAYFCASSPSLGISYEQYFGPGTRLTVT.

CDR3 nucleotide sequence: TGTGCCAGCAGCCAAGCGGGACACTCCGGCTATGGCTACACCTTC. Its translation: CASSQAGHSGYGYTF. The chain is built from TRBV4-2 and TRBJ1-2, with a possible D match to TRBD1 (6 bases). CDR3 size: 15 residues. CDR1 and CDR2 (germline): LGHNA, YNFKEQ. V lost 1 base and J 4 bases, leaving 13 bases between the germline ends.

The rearrangement joins TRBV27 to TRBJ2-2, with D perhaps matching TRBD1 (6 bases). This CDR3 spans 14 amino acids. The ends were cut back, 4 bases at V and 2 bases at J, with 8 bases in the middle. Looked up from germline, CDR1 is MNHEY and CDR2 is SMNVEV (reference sequence). CDR3 nucleotides: TGTGCCAGCAGTTGGGGGACAAACACCGGGGAGCTGTTTTTT. Protein sequence: CASSWGTNTGELFF.

This clonotype was counted ten times or more. The gene calls are TRBV5-1 and TRBJ2-7; TRBD1 might be the D (5 bases). CDR1 and CDR2 (germline): SGHRS, YFSETQ. CDR3 length equals 13 residues. The V and J ends lost 0 bases and 2 bases respectively, with 6 bases between them. The CDR3, as DNA: TGCGCCAGCAGCTTGGAAGGGGCCTACGAGCAGTACTTC. Protein product: CASSLEGAYEQYF.

V and J are TRBV28 and TRBJ2-5; 7 bases map to TRBD1. CDR3 size: 15 residues. Germline CDR1 is MDHEN and CDR2 is SYDVKM. Losses at the gene ends were 5 bases for V and 4 bases for J; bases not matched to a gene: 10. The DNA for the CDR3 is TGTGCCAGCAGTACCACGACAGGGACGAGAGAGACCCAGTACTTC. Translation: CASSTTTGTRETQYF.

The chain employs TRBV20-1 and TRBJ2-5, with D tentatively TRBD1 or TRBD2 (5 bases each). The germline V gene encodes CDR1 DFQATT and CDR2 SNEGSKA (reference sequence). This CDR3 is 12 amino acids long. V was clipped by 3 bases and J by 5 bases, with 10 bases between them. This CDR3 is CSASQGGETQYF. Here the CDR3 DNA reads TGCAGTGCTAGTCAGGGCGGGGAGACCCAGTACTTC.

This sequence joins TRBV29-1 and TRBJ2-7; D might be TRBD1 (5 bases). Trimming pared 4 bases from V and 2 bases from J, leaving 9 bases between. Germline V CDR1 and CDR2: SQVTM, ANQGSEA. The CDR3 extends over 12 amino acids. CDR3 DNA sequence: TGCAGCGTTGCGACAGCACCCTACGAGCAGTACTTC. It translates to CSVATAPYEQYF.

The chain has TRBV15 and TRBJ2-7; D is possibly TRBD1 or TRBD2 (5 bases each). The CDR3 has 13 residues. Trimming cost V 5 bases and J 0 bases, with 8 bases left between them. Germline assignment: CDR1 LNHNV and CDR2 YYDKDF (reference sequence). The CDR3 is CATSPGTSYEQYF. CDR3 coding DNA: TGTGCCACCAGCCCCGGGACCTCCTACGAGCAGTACTTC.

In its sample, this clonotype was seen a few times. V gene TRBV6-5 combines with J gene TRBJ2-7; D uncertain. CDR3 length equals 16 residues. The germline V gene encodes CDR1 MNHEY and CDR2 SVGAGI. Trimming shortened V by 0 bases and J by 4 bases, and 16 bases separated the two germline ends. DNA for the CDR3: TGTGCCAGCAGTTACTCGACGGTCCGGTTACCGTACGAGCAGTACTTC. It codes for CASSYSTVRLPYEQYF.